This T cell receptor (beta chain) was retrieved from a study of patients and donors after allogeneic stem cell transplantation. TCRdb recomputed calls from the RT-PCR reads with MiXCR, one row per CDR3 protein. The sample records roughly 12,000 distinct CDR3 sequences, approximately 25% being singletons. The J segment lost 2 bases and the V segment lost 2 bases, leaving 5 bases of the junction unmatched. The V gene's germline CDR1 is SGHDT and CDR2 YYEEEE. The CDR3 loop spans 15 amino acids. This clonotype was observed a handful of times. Sequencing was carried out using blood, either unsorted or a sorted T cell fraction (not recorded which). The clonotype was recovered from a human donor who was either an allogeneic HSCT recipient or a stem cell or donor lymphocyte infusion donor (not recorded which). It is not recorded whose cells these are; they may come from a transplant donor. The gene calls are TRBV5-6 and TRBJ2-7; 9 positions match TRBD2. The DNA of the CDR3 is TGTGCCAGCAGCTTTCGGACTAGCGCGACCTACGAGCAGTACTTC. Translated: CASSFRTSATYEQYF.